This T cell receptor beta chain was sequenced during a study of T cells in Graves' hyperthyroidism and ophthalmopathy. Remarks on this clonotype: Possible read error: a much larger clone is one base away.

TCR beta CDR3 sequences were amplified from RNA transcripts. The HTBI set primed first-round TCR CDR3 RT-PCR. TCRdb re-analysed the multiplex PCR reads in MiXCR, keeping a single row per CDR3 protein. This sample yields over 700,000 distinct CDR3 sequences, of which roughly a third are seen a single time; around 30% belongs to the top ten. This receptor was obtained from a woman between 40 and 50 years old with Graves' hyperthyroidism. Sequenced input: blood.

CDR3 residues: CASSQEWTGQPQHF. DNA for the CDR3: TGCGCCAGCAGCCAAGAGTGGACAGGACAGCCCCAGCATTTT. The V gene is TRBV4-1, the J gene TRBJ1-5; 7 bases fit TRBD1. This CDR3 contains 14 residues. The V segment lost 0 bases and the J segment 7 bases; nucleotides outside the gene matches: 3. Looked up from germline, CDR1 is MGHRA and CDR2 is YSYEKL.